The clone carrying this T cell receptor beta chain was seen just once. Its target is not known. The V end lost 3 bases, the J end lost 7 bases, and 11 bases lay between the germline ends. Germline V gives CDR1 SGDLS, CDR2 YYNGEE. This CDR3 contains 13 residues. The data are from a study of cytomegalovirus exposure and HLA in healthy donors. Whole-study results and caveats: Only CMV serostatus was available as immune exposure information.

The PCR ran on 60 Vbeta and 13 Jbeta primers. Some clones are missing from TCRdb's copy, which holds only in-frame ones; the method was immunoSEQ multiplex PCR. The repertoire includes roughly 180,000 clones, roughly 83% of them detected once, and approximately 1.2% sits in the top ten. Sequencing was performed on PBMCs. The TCR comes from a boy younger than 10 in good health and CMV-seronegative. The chain employs TRBV9 and TRBJ2-1, with unresolved D. CDR3 in amino acids: CASSEELRNEQFF. The CDR3 DNA follows: TGTGCCAGCAGCGAAGAGCTCCGAAATGAGCAGTTCTTC.